This passage covers 8 T cell receptor beta chains from one sample sequenced in a study of T cell clones after liver transplantation. TCRdb's copy holds only in-frame clones and misses some; the assay was immunoSEQ multiplex PCR. The top ten clones hold over 0.75% of a sample with around 70,000 clones, 92% of them seen once. The sequencing used CD4+ T cells from blood, collected approximately 26 months after liver transplant. These receptors all come from a human patient who received a liver transplant. A subset of T cells may come from the graft donor.

This chain joins TRBV19 and TRBJ2-7, with 7 bases that match TRBD1. The junction had 6 bases not matched to a gene; V was cut back by 5 bases and J by 2 bases. The CDR3 is 14 amino acids. Germline V gives CDR1 LNHDA, CDR2 SQIVND (reference sequence). This CDR3 reads CASSPGQVTYEQYF. CDR3 in DNA: TGTGCCAGTAGTCCTGGACAGGTTACCTACGAGCAGTACTTC.

The rearrangement joins TRBV5-1 to TRBJ1-4; no definite D call. The CDR3 runs 16 residues. Per germline, CDR1 SGHRS and CDR2 YFSETQ. V lost 0 bases, J lost 0 bases, and 9 bases lay in between. CDR3 sequence (DNA): TGCGCCAGCAGCTTGGGAACAGTCGCAACTAATGAAAAACTGTTTTTT. Its protein is CASSLGTVATNEKLFF.

The chain is built from TRBV6-1 and TRBJ1-2, with no clear D. With 1 base removed from V and 7 bases from J, the gap between germline ends came to 16 bases. There are 15 residues in the CDR3. CDR1 is MNHNS, CDR2 SASEGT, per germline. The CDR3 here is CASSEGRAGVLGYTF. DNA of the CDR3: TGTGCCAGCAGTGAAGGGCGGGCCGGCGTTCTTGGCTACACCTTC.

A few counts support this clone. This chain uses TRBV2 with TRBJ2-7; the match to TRBD1 covers 9 bases. J gave up 2 bases and V 8 bases, and 4 bases lay outside the gene matches. Germline values: CDR1 SNHLY, CDR2 FYNNEI. The CDR3 has 13 residues. For the CDR3, the DNA is TGTGCCAGCGGACAGGGGCCGGCCTACGAGCAGTACTTC. Translation: CASGQGPAYEQYF.

The chain joins TRBV5-1 to TRBJ2-1, with 13 positions matching TRBD2. V shed 6 bases, J shed 9 bases, and the junction held 9 bases outside the gene matches. Germline CDR1 reads SGHRS; CDR2 reads YFSETQ. CDR3 length: 15 residues. CDR3 amino acids: CASTPPGLAGSEQFF. CDR3 sequence (DNA): TGCGCCAGCACCCCCCCGGGACTAGCGGGAAGTGAGCAGTTCTTC.

A few counts support this clone. The rearrangement uses TRBV19 and TRBJ2-7, with TRBD1 matching over 7 bases. The CDR3 is 16 residues long. Per the germline V gene, CDR1 is LNHDA and CDR2 is SQIVND (reference sequence). J gave up 5 bases and V 6 bases, and 16 bases lay outside the gene matches. CDR3 loop: CASSDSLRGRIHEQYF. The CDR3, as DNA: TGTGCCAGTAGCGACTCCTTGAGGGGGCGCATCCACGAGCAGTACTTC.

The rearrangement links TRBV7-2 to TRBJ2-7; D not certain. Germline CDR1 reads SGHTA; CDR2 reads FQGNSA. V dropped 4 bases and J dropped 1 base, with 8 bases sitting between them. The CDR3 has 13 amino acids. This CDR3 reads CASSSQHSYEQYF. CDR3 bases: TGTGCCAGCAGCTCCCAACATTCCTACGAGCAGTACTTC.

The chain employs TRBV7-9 and TRBJ2-7; 7 bases line up with TRBD2. The V gene end was trimmed by 5 bases and the J gene end by 3 bases; junction bases not matched to a gene: 19. The CDR3 is 18 residues long. Germline V gene sequence: CDR1 SEHNR, CDR2 FQNEAQ (reference sequence). The DNA of the CDR3 is TGTGCCAGCAGCGAACCGTTGGGCAAGCGGGGACGGGGCTACGAGCAGTACTTC. Amino acids: CASSEPLGKRGRGYEQYF.